The 18 T cell receptor beta chains given below trace back to one sample, sequenced in a study of T cells expressing NK-cell markers. TCRdb reprocessed the 5' RACE reads, keeping one entry per CDR3 protein, no DNA. The table for this sample gives around 7,400 distinct CDR3 sequences. Sequencing was carried out using blood T cells: a sorted CD56 or NKG2C T cell subset, CD4+ or CD8+ T cells, or bulk PBMC T cells (not recorded which). The receptors here all came from a man aged 18-70 years in good health.

The rearrangement links TRBV15 to TRBJ1-4; no DNA is available, so the TRBD1 call from TCRdb remains unchecked. The germline CDR1 and CDR2 sequences are LNHNV and YYDKDF (reference sequence). The CDR3 runs 16 residues. The CDR3 spells CATSSGSGQGDEKLFF.

J is TRBJ1-1 and V is TRBV19. The germline CDR1 and CDR2 sequences are LNHDA and SQIVND (reference sequence). This CDR3 is built from 13 residues. This chain's CDR3 is CASSMSLQTEAFF.

This clonotype is deemed medium-sized by its frequency. The chain links TRBV6-1 to TRBJ2-5. This CDR3 comprises 14 residues. From germline, CDR1 is MNHNS and CDR2 SASEGT. The CDR3 sequence is CASSEGSEAETQYF.

The CDR3 loop is CASTKTVNTEAFF. The chain joins TRBV2 to TRBJ1-1. Germline loops: CDR1 SNHLY, CDR2 FYNNEI. This CDR3 comprises 13 residues. The full variable domain, completed using reference TRBV2 and TRBJ1-1, is EPEVTQTPSHQVTQMGQEVILRCVPISNHLYFYWYRQILGQKVEFLVSFYNNEISEKSEIFDDQFSVERPDGSNFTLKIRSTKLEDSAMYFCASTKTVNTEAFFGQGTRLTVV.

J is TRBJ2-1 and V is TRBV6-2 or TRBV6-3; lacking DNA, the TRBD2 call made by TCRdb goes unchecked. Germline V lookup: CDR1 MNHEY, CDR2 SVGEGT. This CDR3 has 20 residues. The CDR3: CASRVSGLAGGASSYNEQFF.

The chain is built from TRBV20-1 and TRBJ2-2; TCRdb proposes TRBD1, but this gene call is untestable without DNA. The CDR3 runs to 14 residues. Germline values: CDR1 DFQATT, CDR2 SNEGSKA (reference sequence). This CDR3 reads CSASGQGDAGELFF.

The chain carries TRBV5-4 and TRBJ2-3. CDR3 length: 15 amino acids. CDR1 is SGHNT, CDR2 YYREEE, per germline (reference sequence). CDR3 amino acids: CASSGSNSNTDTQYF.

The chain links TRBV4-2 to TRBJ2-1; TCRdb gives TRBD1 as the D gene, but with no DNA this cannot be confirmed. The CDR3 has 17 residues. Germline V CDR1 and CDR2: LGHNA, YNFKEQ. CDR3 loop: CASSQDGGDSSYNEQFF.

The rearrangement links TRBV30 to TRBJ2-1. Germline V gives CDR1 GTSNPN, CDR2 SVGIG (reference sequence). The CDR3 is 11 residues long. The CDR3 sequence: CAWRIVDEQFF. Complete variable domain (other parts from reference TRBV30 and TRBJ2-1): SQTIHQWPATLVQPVGSPLSLECTVEGTSNPNLYWYRQAAGRGLQLLFYSVGIGQISSEVPQNLSASRPQDRQFILSSKKLLLSDSGFYLCAWRIVDEQFFGPGTRLTVL.

The rearrangement uses TRBV20-1 and TRBJ1-6; the TCRdb D gene call, TRBD1, has no DNA to confirm it. This CDR3 contains 16 residues. Germline CDR1 reads DFQATT; CDR2 reads SNEGSKA (reference sequence). This chain's CDR3 is CSARDEGTGTWSPLHF.

This clonotype is medium-sized by frequency. The chain recombines TRBV9 with TRBJ1-3; TCRdb's D call of TRBD1 is untestable without DNA. CDR3 length equals 15 residues. Germline-derived CDR1 and CDR2 are SGDLS and YYNGEE. CDR3 sequence: CASSGLRDRRDTIYF.

The gene calls are TRBV7-2 and TRBJ2-3; the D gene TCRdb calls, TRBD2, cannot be checked with no DNA. Germline V gene data show CDR1 as SGHTA and CDR2 as FQGNSA. The CDR3 contains 15 residues. The CDR3 region is CASSSRLAARDTQYF.

This chain uses TRBV6-5 with TRBJ2-5; TCRdb proposes TRBD2, but this gene call is untestable without DNA. Germline values: CDR1 MNHEY, CDR2 SVGAGI. This CDR3 is 16 amino acids long. The CDR3: CASSYSGTAGGETQYF.

The chain is built from TRBV28 and TRBJ1-5. This CDR3 has 12 residues. Germline V gene data show CDR1 as MDHEN and CDR2 as SYDVKM. CDR3 loop: CASSKLNQPQHF.

The chain is built from TRBV11-3 and TRBJ2-2; the TCRdb call, TRBD1, lacks DNA for checking. The length of the CDR3 is 15 residues. The germline CDR1 and CDR2 sequences are SGHNT and YENEEA. The CDR3 loop reads CASSHDRLGAGELFF.

The chain uses TRBV28 and TRBJ2-2; no DNA is available, so the TRBD1 call from TCRdb remains unchecked. The CDR3 consists of 16 residues. Germline V gives CDR1 MDHEN, CDR2 SYDVKM. CDR3: CASSPEDRGGTGELFF.

J is TRBJ2-1 and V is TRBV6-2 or TRBV6-3; no DNA is available, so the TRBD1 call from TCRdb remains unchecked. Germline CDR1 is MNHEY and CDR2 is SVGEGT. The CDR3 spans 15 residues. The CDR3 sequence is CASSPSGAGYNEQFF.

The chain has TRBV24-1 and TRBJ1-1; the D call from TCRdb, TRBD1, cannot be confirmed without DNA. The CDR3 consists of 15 residues. Germline loops: CDR1 KGHDR, CDR2 SFDVKD. The CDR3 here is CATTSGTGDVEEAFF.